A selection of T cell receptor beta chains follows, all from one sample in a study of Ad26.COV2.S vaccination and SARS-CoV-2 variants. Only in-frame clones appear in the TCRdb table, and some are missing; sequencing was by immunoSEQ multiplex PCR. Of under 550,000 clones listed, roughly 90% are singletons. This sample comprised peripheral blood, obtained in a trial of Ad26.COV2.S vaccine versus placebo. The receptors come from a person between 18 and 65 years old who received the Ad26.COV2.S COVID-19 vaccine or a placebo. Each CDR3 is given with its conserved first and last residue.

v_gene	j_gene	CDR3aa
TRBV18	TRBJ2-7	CASSPGRPEGNEQYF
TRBV19	TRBJ2-2	CASSIWGTGNTGELFF
TRBV23-1	TRBJ2-1	CASSPPVRREGINEQFF
TRBV9	TRBJ2-2	CASSGRAGGIGELFF
TRBV15	TRBJ1-1	CATSREGQGARGEAFF
TRBV7-2	TRBJ2-7	CASSLSLAGGIGEQYF
TRBV5-1	TRBJ2-7	CASSLEPANYEQYF
TRBV25-1	TRBJ2-3	CASSDWAGEDTQYF
TRBV5-1	TRBJ1-1	CASSGRGYDTEAFF
TRBV29-1	TRBJ2-7	CSVARGLSGLAGNYEQYF
TRBV24-1	TRBJ2-1	CATSGSGKYNEQFF
TRBV9	TRBJ2-7	CASSVGGSGAPYEQYF
TRBV27	TRBJ2-5	CASSLAGTEQETQYF
TRBV21-1	TRBJ1-5	CASSKDSRASGVQPQHF
TRBV5-8	TRBJ2-7	CASSFQGHEQYF
TRBV4-1	TRBJ2-3	CASSQLAGVPDTQYF
TRBV5-5	TRBJ1-1	CASSFREGWAEAFF
TRBV6-2/TRBV6-3	TRBJ2-2	CASSYQRTGELFF
TRBV7-2	TRBJ2-5	CASRKGPAGQETQYF
TRBV5-1	TRBJ1-2	CASSLGQDYGYTF
TRBV24-1	TRBJ2-1	CATSDWRGLAEGFNEQFF
TRBV6-5	TRBJ2-7	CAAQKGSAGSYEQYF
TRBV20-1	TRBJ2-3	CSASLTLQNTDTQYF
TRBV5-1	TRBJ2-7	CASSRGRSQDYEQYF
TRBV3-1/TRBV3-2	TRBJ2-1	CASSQDLGSGTSRVNEQFF
TRBV27	TRBJ2-7	CASSLTGTGFYEQYF
TRBV5-6	TRBJ1-1	CASSRWDRGLSYTEAFF
TRBV27	TRBJ2-1	CASAGLAGAPYNEQFF
TRBV5-1	TRBJ2-1	CASSLVENNEQFF
TRBV7-9	TRBJ2-7	CASSLTALPEEQYF
TRBV27	TRBJ2-7	CASTGTYSYEQYF
TRBV27	TRBJ2-5	CASSLNLAGGPRGGTQYF
TRBV27	TRBJ1-1	CASSLSLGANTEAFF
TRBV5-6	TRBJ2-1	CASSFTSGSSYNEQFF
TRBV28	TRBJ2-2	CASRPQGQGLIGELFF
TRBV15	TRBJ2-3	CATSRDRTGGTDTQYF
TRBV30	TRBJ2-7	CAWQSGGFYEQYF
TRBV7-9	TRBJ1-3	CASSSGTASGNTIYF
TRBV25-1	TRBJ1-1	CASSAGDTFTEAFF
TRBV7-6	TRBJ2-5	CASSSRQAGFFQETQYF
TRBV5-5	TRBJ1-2	CASSLVGSTGESYTF
TRBV6-6	TRBJ1-1	CASSSLQQNTEAFF
TRBV2	TRBJ1-4	CASSRDTREKLFF
TRBV5-4	TRBJ2-7	CASSLIAGGSYEQYF
TRBV28	TRBJ2-1	CASSSPVAGGRDEQFF
TRBV7-2	TRBJ2-1	CASSLLGRSASYNEQFF
TRBV19	TRBJ2-7	CASSRDISYEQYF
TRBV27	TRBJ2-1	CASSLYREQAYNEQFF
TRBV2	TRBJ2-1	CASRALGSPYNEQFF
TRBV11-2	TRBJ2-4	CASSLAGVKNIQYF
TRBV6-2/TRBV6-3	TRBJ2-1	CASSLFASDEYNEQFF
TRBV19	TRBJ2-7	CASSIGGDSYEQYF